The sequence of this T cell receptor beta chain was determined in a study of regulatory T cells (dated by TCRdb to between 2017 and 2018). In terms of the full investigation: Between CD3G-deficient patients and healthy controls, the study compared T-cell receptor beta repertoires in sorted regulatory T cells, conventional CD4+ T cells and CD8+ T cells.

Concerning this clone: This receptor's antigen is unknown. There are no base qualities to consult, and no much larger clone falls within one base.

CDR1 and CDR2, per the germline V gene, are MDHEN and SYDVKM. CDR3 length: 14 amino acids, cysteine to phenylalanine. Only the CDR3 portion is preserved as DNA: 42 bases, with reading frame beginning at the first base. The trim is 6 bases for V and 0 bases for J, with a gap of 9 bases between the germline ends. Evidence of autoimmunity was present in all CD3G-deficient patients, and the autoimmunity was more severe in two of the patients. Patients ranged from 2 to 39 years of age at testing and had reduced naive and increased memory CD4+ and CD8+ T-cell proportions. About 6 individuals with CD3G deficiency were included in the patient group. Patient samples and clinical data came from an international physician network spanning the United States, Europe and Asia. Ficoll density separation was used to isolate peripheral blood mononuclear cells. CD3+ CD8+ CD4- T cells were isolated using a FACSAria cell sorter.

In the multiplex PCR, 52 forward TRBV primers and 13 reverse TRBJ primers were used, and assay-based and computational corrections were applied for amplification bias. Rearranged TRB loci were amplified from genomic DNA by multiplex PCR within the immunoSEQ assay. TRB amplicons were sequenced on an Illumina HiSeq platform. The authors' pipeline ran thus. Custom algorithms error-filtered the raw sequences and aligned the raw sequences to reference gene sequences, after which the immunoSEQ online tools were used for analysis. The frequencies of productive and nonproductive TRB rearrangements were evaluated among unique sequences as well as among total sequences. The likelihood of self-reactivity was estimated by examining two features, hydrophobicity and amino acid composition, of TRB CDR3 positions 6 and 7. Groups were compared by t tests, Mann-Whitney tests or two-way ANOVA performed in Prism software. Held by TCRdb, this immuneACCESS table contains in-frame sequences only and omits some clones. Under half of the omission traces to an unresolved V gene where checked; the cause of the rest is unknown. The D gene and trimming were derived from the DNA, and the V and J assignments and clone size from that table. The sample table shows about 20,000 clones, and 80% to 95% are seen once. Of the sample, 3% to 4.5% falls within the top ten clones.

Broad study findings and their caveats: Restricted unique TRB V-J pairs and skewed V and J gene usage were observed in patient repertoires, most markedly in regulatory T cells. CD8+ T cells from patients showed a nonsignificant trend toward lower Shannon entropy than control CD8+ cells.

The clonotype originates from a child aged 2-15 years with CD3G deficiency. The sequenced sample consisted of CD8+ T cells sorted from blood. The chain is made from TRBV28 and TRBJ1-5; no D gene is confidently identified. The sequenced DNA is TGTGCCAGCAGCCCAAGTTATAGCAATCAGCCCCAGCATTTT. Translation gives CASSPSYSNQPQHF.